The T cell receptor (beta chain) described here comes from a study of blood T cell repertoires in COVID-19. The method was immunoSEQ multiplex PCR; TCRdb's version includes in-frame clones alone and lacks a portion of them. Of just under 40,000 clones in the sample, around 79% are singletons; the top ten hold 23%. The sequence came from a man between 65 and 85 years old with acute or convalescent COVID-19. The specimen was peripheral blood.

The CDR3 DNA reads TGCAGCGGTGGGAGGACTGATATAAGTGAGCAGTTCTTC. It encodes CSGGRTDISEQFF. This sequence joins TRBV29-1 and TRBJ2-1, with a weak D call TRBD2 (6 bases). The V end was cut by 7 bases, the J end by 9 bases, with 19 bases between. Germline lookup yields CDR1 SQVTM and CDR2 ANQGSEA. The CDR3 length is 13 residues.